The text below deals with one T cell receptor (beta chain). Its antigen is undetermined. Trimming shortened V by 0 bases and J by 4 bases, and 8 bases separated the two germline ends. CDR1 is SGHRS, CDR2 YFSETQ, per germline. This CDR3 comprises 14 residues. This sample is drawn from a study of T cells in pancreatic ductal adenocarcinoma. Selected pancreatic ductal adenocarcinoma patients had undergone surgery without neoadjuvant therapy. Libraries were prepared by immunoSEQ multiplex PCR; TCRdb keeps only in-frame clonotypes and omits some of them. Found here are around 15,000 clones, approximately 90% of them singletons; the top ten hold approximately 15%. Study-wide points: No significant tumor-blood clonality difference; means were about 0.11 and 0.072.

Material: PBMCs. V is TRBV5-1 and J is TRBJ1-5, with D perhaps matching TRBD1 (5 bases). This TCR was recovered from a human donor with pancreatic ductal adenocarcinoma. The CDR3 loop reads CASSLAGGNQPQHF. The CDR3 nucleotides are TGCGCCAGCAGCTTGGCGGGGGGGAATCAGCCCCAGCATTTT.